This T cell receptor beta chain was documented in a study of identical twins. V lost 3 bases to trimming and J lost 2 bases, with 6 bases between them. Germline CDR1 and CDR2: LNHNV and YYDKDF (reference sequence). The CDR3 spans 13 residues. All donors comprised healthy Caucasians. This clonotype was counted many times. Template switching added a universal primer site; cDNA carried unique molecular identifiers. TCRdb processed the 5' RACE reads anew with MiXCR; each CDR3 protein has one entry. This table has under 800,000 distinct CDR3 sequences, less than 25% appearing once. The data were also submitted as part of a second study, on T cells expressing NK-cell markers.

The chain uses TRBV15 and TRBJ2-3; D is undetermined. Sequencing used PBMCs. This sequence was found in a woman aged 18-35 years in good health. CDR3 nucleotides: TGTGCCACCAGCAGGATTGACACAGATACGCAGTATTTT. Its protein product is CATSRIDTDTQYF.